This TCR beta chain emerged from a study of T cells in localized non-small cell lung cancer. The table came from immunoSEQ multiplex PCR; TCRdb's copy has only in-frame clones and leaves some out. This sample has approximately 64,000 clones, with roughly 90% found just once. Findings and limits, study-wide: Adjacent lung had a median approximately 50 of the 100 largest tumor clones. Higher blood T cell density tracked longer overall survival.

To note about this clone: Antigen: not known.

V trimming: 1 base; J trimming: 4 bases; junction bases outside the gene matches: 5. The germline V gene encodes CDR1 SGHNT and CDR2 YENEEA. The CDR3 is made up of 16 amino acids. This sequence originates from a woman aged 35 to 70 with stage I lung adenocarcinoma. The sequenced sample was peripheral blood, obtained before any cancer treatment. The rearrangement links TRBV11-3 to TRBJ2-3; 10 bases align to TRBD2. The CDR3 here is CASSLGALAGADTQYF. The CDR3 DNA reads as TGTGCCAGCAGCTTAGGAGCGCTAGCGGGAGCAGATACGCAGTATTTT.